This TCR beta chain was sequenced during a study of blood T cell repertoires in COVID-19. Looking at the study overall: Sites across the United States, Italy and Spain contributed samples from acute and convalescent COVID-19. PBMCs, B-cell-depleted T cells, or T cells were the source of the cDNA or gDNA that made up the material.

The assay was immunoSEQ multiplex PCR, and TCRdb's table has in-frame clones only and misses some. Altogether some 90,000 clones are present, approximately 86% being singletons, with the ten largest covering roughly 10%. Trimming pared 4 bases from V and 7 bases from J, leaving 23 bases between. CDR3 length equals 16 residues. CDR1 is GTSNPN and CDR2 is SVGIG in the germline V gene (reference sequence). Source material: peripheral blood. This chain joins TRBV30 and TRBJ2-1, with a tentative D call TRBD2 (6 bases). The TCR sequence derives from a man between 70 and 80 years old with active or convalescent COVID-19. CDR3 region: CAWTPLGVVSGNEQFF. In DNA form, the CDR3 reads TGTGCCTGGACCCCCTTGGGTGTGGTAAGCGGGAATGAGCAGTTCTTC.